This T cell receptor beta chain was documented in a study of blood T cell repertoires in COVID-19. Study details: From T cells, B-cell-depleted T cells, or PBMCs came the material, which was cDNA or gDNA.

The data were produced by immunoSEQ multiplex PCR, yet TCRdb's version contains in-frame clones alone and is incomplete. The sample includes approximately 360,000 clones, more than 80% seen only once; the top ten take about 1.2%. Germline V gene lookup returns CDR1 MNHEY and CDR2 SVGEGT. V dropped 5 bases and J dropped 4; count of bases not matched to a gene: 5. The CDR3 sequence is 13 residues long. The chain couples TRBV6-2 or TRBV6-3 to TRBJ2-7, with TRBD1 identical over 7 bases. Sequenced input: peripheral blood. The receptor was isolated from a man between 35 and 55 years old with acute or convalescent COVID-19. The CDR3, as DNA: TGTGCCAGCAGTACCTCGGACAGGTACGAGCAGTACTTC. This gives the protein CASSTSDRYEQYF.